Listed here is a single T cell receptor beta chain. What it recognizes is unknown. Generated by immunoSEQ multiplex PCR, the TCRdb table keeps only in-frame clones and is missing some. Among about 90,000 clones listed, roughly 80% were seen once. The CDR3 loop spans 14 amino acids. V lost 6 bases to trimming and J lost 6 bases; unmatched junction nucleotides: 8. The germline CDR1 and CDR2 sequences are MNHNS and SASEGT. This sample is part of a study of graft-versus-host responses after intestinal transplantation. Study in general: Tacrolimus and steroids were given for 2 to 3 years to all recipients after anti-thymocyte globulin induction. Notes on the study in general: HvG clone declines early post-transplant were associated with peak circulating GvH levels.

The rearrangement links TRBV6-1 to TRBJ2-7, with 10 nucleotides matching TRBD2. The clonotype originates from a human donor who received an intestinal transplant. This specimen was unstimulated CD4+ T cells sorted from spleen or lymph node cells, taken before intestinal transplant. The CDR3 sequence: CASRESGRAFEQYF. The CDR3 DNA is TGTGCCAGCAGGGAAAGCGGGAGGGCCTTCGAGCAGTACTTC.